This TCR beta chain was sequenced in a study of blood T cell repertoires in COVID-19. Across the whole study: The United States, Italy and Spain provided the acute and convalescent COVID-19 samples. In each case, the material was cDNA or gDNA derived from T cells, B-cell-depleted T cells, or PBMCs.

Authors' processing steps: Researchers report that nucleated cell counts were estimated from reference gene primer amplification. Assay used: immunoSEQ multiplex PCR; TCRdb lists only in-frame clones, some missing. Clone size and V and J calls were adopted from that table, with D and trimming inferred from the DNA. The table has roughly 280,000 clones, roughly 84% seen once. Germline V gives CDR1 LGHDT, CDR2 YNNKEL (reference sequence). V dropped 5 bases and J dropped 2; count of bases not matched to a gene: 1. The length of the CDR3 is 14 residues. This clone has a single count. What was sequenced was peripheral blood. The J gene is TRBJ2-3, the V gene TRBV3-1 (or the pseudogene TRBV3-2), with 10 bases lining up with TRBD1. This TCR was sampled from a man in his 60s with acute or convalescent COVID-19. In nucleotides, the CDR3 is TGTGCCAGCAGCGACAGGGGGCCCACAGATACGCAGTATTTT. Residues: CASSDRGPTDTQYF.